This T cell receptor (beta chain) was captured in a study of cytomegalovirus exposure and HLA in healthy donors. General study findings and limits: Cytomegalovirus association was assigned to around 150 TCR beta chains. In vitro testing confirmed a few CMV-associated chains as specific for CMV antigens. Many donors shared some public TCRs, even though most TCR sequences were rare.

J lost 4 bases, V lost 5 bases, and 8 bases had no gene match. The germline gives CDR1 MNHEY, CDR2 SMNVEV (reference sequence). CDR3 length equals 16 residues. Here immunoSEQ multiplex PCR was the method, and the copy in TCRdb shows in-frame clones only, minus some. This table has roughly 150,000 clones, 88% appearing once. In regard to this clone: The antigen remains undetermined.

Sample: PBMCs. This clonotype was obtained from a man aged 18 to 30 in good health and CMV-seronegative. The rearrangement joins TRBV27 to TRBJ2-3; 11 bases map to TRBD2. In nucleotides, the CDR3 is TGTGCCAGCAGTCTCGCACTAGCGGGGGTCCCAGATACGCAGTATTTT. This translates into CASSLALAGVPDTQYF.